These 13 T cell receptor beta chains share one sample of origin, sequenced in a study of cytomegalovirus exposure and HLA in healthy donors. It was with 60 Vbeta and 13 Jbeta primers that the PCR ran. This table comes from immunoSEQ multiplex PCR, and its TCRdb copy is limited to in-frame clones, with some not included. The sample lists roughly 98,000 clones; over 70% were seen once. The sequenced sample was PBMCs. The receptor source for this set is a man aged 18 to 30 in good health and CMV-seropositive.

The V call is TRBV18, the J call TRBJ1-6; no reliable D call. CDR1 and CDR2 from the germline V gene are KGHSH and LQKENI. V was clipped by 8 bases and J by 7 bases, with 9 bases between them. The CDR3 has 12 residues. CDR3 in DNA: TGTGCCAGCAGGGAGCCCAATTCACCCCTCCACTTT. Protein product: CASREPNSPLHF.

On this clone itself: In the same sample, other DNA sequences code for this CDR3. The V gene is TRBV6-4, the J gene TRBJ2-3; 9 positions match TRBD2. The CDR3 contains 15 residues. V was clipped by 3 bases and J by 1 base; unmatched bases: 2. The germline V gene encodes CDR1 MRHNA and CDR2 SNTAGT. CDR3 sequence reads: CASSEIAGGTDTQYF. CDR3 DNA: TGTGCCAGCAGTGAAATAGCGGGGGGCACAGATACGCAGTATTTT.

The count of this clone is one. The chain has TRBV7-8 and TRBJ2-2; no reliable D call. This CDR3 is 15 amino acids long. The V gene lost 1 base and the J gene lost 1 base, with 7 bases spanning the gap. CDR1 and CDR2 from the germline V gene are SGHVS and FQNEAQ. Here the CDR3 reads CASSLGSGNTGELFF. In DNA form, the CDR3 reads TGTGCCAGCAGCTTAGGTTCGGGGAACACCGGGGAGCTGTTTTTT.

A word on this clone: Other DNA sequences from this sample encode an identical CDR3 as well. As DNA, the CDR3 is TGTGCCAGCACCCTACGACAGGGGCCGAACACTGAAGCTTTCTTT. Protein sequence: CASTLRQGPNTEAFF. V and J are TRBV6-1 and TRBJ1-1, with 8 nucleotides matching TRBD1. The germline V gene has CDR1 MNHNS and CDR2 SASEGT. The CDR3 contains 15 residues. Trimming cost V 7 bases and J 1 base; bases outside gene matches: 8.

Note on this clone: Compared with germline, one end of the junction differs, possibly owing to a read error. The chain uses TRBV5-6 and TRBJ2-3; weak D call: TRBD1 (6 bases). The germline V gene encodes CDR1 SGHDT and CDR2 YYEEEE. The CDR3 contains 15 residues. The CDR3 DNA is TGTGCCAGCAGCTTCCAGGGAAGGAGGACAGATACGCAATATTTT. Its protein product is CASSFQGRRTDTQYF.

The chain combines TRBV9 with TRBJ1-1; the D gene is possibly TRBD1 (5 bases). The length of the CDR3 is 16 residues. Trimming stripped 0 bases from V and 4 bases from J, with 16 bases between. CDR1 and CDR2 (germline): SGDLS, YYNGEE. CDR3 loop: CASSVDSVGARTEAFF. DNA of the CDR3: TGTGCCAGCAGCGTAGATTCCGTAGGGGCGCGCACTGAAGCTTTCTTT. The variable domain in full, with the rest retrieved from reference TRBV9 and TRBJ1-1, is DSGVTQTPKHLITATGQRVTLRCSPRSGDLSVYWYQQSLDQGLQFLIQYYNGEERAKGNILERFSAQQFPDLHSELNLSSLELGDSALYFCASSVDSVGARTEAFFGQGTRLTVV.

This clone turned up a few times. The V gene is TRBV6-5, the J gene TRBJ1-3; TRBD1 is a possible D gene (6 bases). This CDR3 spans 13 amino acids. V was cut by 6 bases and J by 2 bases, with 8 bases left in between. Germline V gene sequence: CDR1 MNHEY, CDR2 SVGAGI. CDR3 residues: CASSRTAGNTIYF. In nucleotides, the CDR3 is TGTGCCAGCAGCCGGACAGCTGGAAACACCATATATTTT.

The chain links TRBV5-5 to TRBJ2-7, with TRBD1 identical over 8 bases. CDR1 SGHKS and CDR2 YYEKEE come from the germline V gene (reference sequence). V gave up 2 bases and J gave up 6 bases; unmatched junction bases: 7. This CDR3 spans 14 amino acids. The CDR3 protein is CASSFGTGPSEQYF. Here the CDR3 DNA reads TGTGCCAGCAGCTTCGGGACAGGTCCTTCCGAGCAGTACTTC.

This clone was seen just once. This chain joins TRBV4-2 and TRBJ2-3; D uncertain. V lost 2 bases and J lost 5, with 14 bases in between. The CDR3 totals 15 residues. Per germline, CDR1 LGHNA and CDR2 YNFKEQ. The DNA of the CDR3 is TGTGCCAGCAGCCAAACCACAGTAGTGGTAGATACGCAGTATTTT. Protein product: CASSQTTVVVDTQYF.

A word on this clone: The junction departs from germline at one end; a sequencing error may be responsible. This CDR3 reads CSSSLEHTEAFF. DNA for the CDR3: TGTTCCAGCAGCTTAGAGCACACTGAAGCTTTCTTT. This rearrangement joins TRBV7-9 to TRBJ1-1; D is unresolved. Germline V gene lookup returns CDR1 SEHNR and CDR2 FQNEAQ (reference sequence). The CDR3 runs 12 residues.

The CDR3 sequence is CASSPRGTGDYGYTF. CDR3 coding DNA: TGTGCCAGCTCACCACGCGGGACAGGGGACTATGGCTACACCTTC. V and J are TRBV18 and TRBJ1-2; 10 positions agree with TRBD1. CDR1 is KGHSH and CDR2 is LQKENI in the germline V gene. The CDR3 spans 15 residues. With V trimmed by 1 base and J by 3 bases, 2 bases remained unmatched. Drawing the rest from reference TRBV18 and TRBJ1-2, the complete variable domain is NAGVMQNPRHLVRRRGQEARLRCSPMKGHSHVYWYRQLPEEGLKFMVYLQKENIIDESGMPKERFSAEFPKEGPSILRIQQVVRGDSAAYFCASSPRGTGDYGYTFGSGTRLTVV.

This clone has a single count. V gene TRBV5-7 combines with J gene TRBJ1-1; TRBD1 aligns across 7 bases. TRBV5-7 is identified as an open reading frame with a role that is uncertain. V was clipped by 1 base and J by 0 bases; unmatched bases: 9. CDR3 length: 17 residues. CDR3 coding DNA: TGTGCCAGCAGCTTGAAATGGGCAGGGGGATTGAACACTGAAGCTTTCTTT. It is translated as CASSLKWAGGLNTEAFF.

The chain recombines TRBV19 with TRBJ1-1; D gene uncertain. CDR3 size: 13 residues. V was pared by 3 bases and J by 8 bases, with 13 bases between. Germline V gene sequence: CDR1 LNHDA, CDR2 SQIVND (reference sequence). CDR3 DNA sequence: TGTGCCAGTAGTATGAGGCCACCAAGAGAAGCTTTCTTT. Its protein product is CASSMRPPREAFF.